These 32 T cell receptor beta chains share one sample of origin, sequenced in a study of early T cells in non-severe SARS-CoV-2 infection. TCRdb reprocessed the 5' RACE reads with MiXCR, giving one entry per CDR3 protein. The table lists about 59,000 distinct CDR3 sequences, 13% of them singletons. The input for sequencing was whole blood, taken at baseline. These receptors originate from an adult who was a healthcare worker with PCR-confirmed SARS-CoV-2 infection or an uninfected control (not recorded which).

This clonotype has a count of ten or more. J is TRBJ1-5 and V is TRBV12-3 or TRBV12-4, with D unclear. V shed 0 bases and J shed 5 bases, with 5 bases lying between them. The CDR3 has 13 amino acids. CDR3 bases: TGTGCCAGCAGTTTAGCGGCGGATCAGCCCCAGCATTTT. Amino acids: CASSLAADQPQHF.

The sample holds a few counts of this clonotype. The chain has TRBV27 and TRBJ1-2, with D tentatively TRBD1 (6 bases). The germline gives CDR1 MNHEY, CDR2 SMNVEV (reference sequence). The CDR3 loop spans 14 amino acids. V lost 5 bases and J 7 bases, leaving 17 bases between the germline ends. The CDR3 sequence: CASSTTGIGAGYTF. The CDR3 coding sequence is TGTGCCAGCAGTACAACAGGGATTGGTGCTGGCTACACCTTC.

This clonotype was found many times. J is TRBJ1-4 and V is TRBV29-1, with D tentatively TRBD1 (5 bases). V lost 5 bases to trimming and J lost 5 bases, with 15 bases between them. CDR3 size: 14 residues. The germline V gene has CDR1 SQVTM and CDR2 ANQGSEA. CDR3 nucleotides: TGCAGCGTTATCCCCCGGGACTCCAATGAAAAACTGTTTTTT. It translates to CSVIPRDSNEKLFF.

CDR3 nucleotide sequence: TGTGCCAGCAGATCACAGGGGGGCACCGGGGAGCTGTTTTTT. This translates into CASRSQGGTGELFF. The J gene is TRBJ2-2, the V gene TRBV5-6; 8 nucleotides line up with TRBD1. CDR3 length equals 14 residues. The germline V gene encodes CDR1 SGHDT and CDR2 YYEEEE. V gave up 5 bases and J gave up 4 bases; unmatched junction bases: 4.

The chain links TRBV11-3 to TRBJ2-7; perhaps TRBD1 as D (6 bases). Trimming removed 6 bases at V and 6 bases at J, with 15 bases between. Per germline, CDR1 SGHNT and CDR2 YENEEA. The CDR3 totals 13 residues. CDR3 in amino acids: CASRPGQLVEQYF. DNA of the CDR3: TGTGCCAGCAGGCCCGGACAGCTGGTCGAGCAGTACTTC.

The rearrangement uses TRBV21-1 and TRBJ2-5; the table calls TRBD2, which could not be checked here. TRBV21-1 counts as a pseudogene. This CDR3 spans 15 amino acids. In nucleotides, the CDR3 is TGTGCCAGCAGCAAATTTCACTGGGGAGGAGAGACCCAGTACTTC. This codes for CASSKFHWGGETQYF.

The V gene is TRBV5-1, the J gene TRBJ2-5; TRBD2 agrees at 13 bases. V lost 3 bases, J lost 4 bases, and 9 bases stayed unmatched. The CDR3 is 17 amino acids. In germline, CDR1 is SGHRS, CDR2 YFSETQ. The CDR3 nucleotides read TGCGCCAGCAGCTACGGGACTAGCGGGACCCGGGGAGAGACCCAGTACTTC. Protein sequence: CASSYGTSGTRGETQYF.

At least ten counts were recorded for this clonotype. The genes are TRBV5-6 and TRBJ2-7; D unresolved. The CDR3 runs 14 residues. V was trimmed by 0 bases and J by 5 bases, leaving 12 bases between them. Per the germline V gene, CDR1 is SGHDT and CDR2 is YYEEEE. The CDR3 sequence is CASSLVEQSDEQYF. The CDR3 DNA sequence: TGTGCCAGCAGCTTGGTTGAACAGAGCGACGAGCAGTACTTC.

The chain links TRBV25-1 to TRBJ2-3; 12 nucleotides match TRBD2. The CDR3 sequence is 15 residues long. Losses at the gene ends were 6 bases for V and 5 bases for J; bases not matched to a gene: 6. Germline V CDR1 and CDR2: MGHDK, SYGVNS. This chain's CDR3 is CASSPLAGGVDTQYF. In DNA form, the CDR3 reads TGTGCCAGCAGCCCACTAGCGGGAGGAGTAGATACGCAGTATTTT.

The chain is built from TRBV12-3 or TRBV12-4 and TRBJ2-1, with 10 bases fitting TRBD2. J lost 7 bases, V lost 1 base, and 1 base had no gene match. The CDR3 has 14 residues. CDR3 DNA: TGTGCCAGCAGTTTAGTACTAGCGGGGAATGAGCAGTTCTTC. Translated: CASSLVLAGNEQFF.

This sequence joins TRBV7-2 and TRBJ2-2; tentative D call: TRBD2 (5 bases). Germline CDR1 reads SGHTA; CDR2 reads FQGNSA. The CDR3 loop spans 16 amino acids. Trimming pared 2 bases from V and 1 base from J, leaving 11 bases between. Here the CDR3 reads CASSLQSGVNTGELFF. In nucleotides, the CDR3 is TGTGCCAGCAGCTTACAATCCGGGGTGAACACCGGGGAGCTGTTTTTT.

The V gene is TRBV18, the J gene TRBJ2-7; 7 bases align to TRBD2. Germline V lookup: CDR1 KGHSH, CDR2 LQKENI. V gave up 4 bases and J gave up 5 bases; unmatched junction bases: 2. CDR3 length equals 12 residues. CDR3 DNA sequence: TGTGCCAGCTCACGGGGAGGGGACGAGCAGTACTTC. This codes for CASSRGGDEQYF.

The V call is TRBV2, the J call TRBJ1-6; D is perhaps TRBD1 (5 bases). The V end lost 7 bases, the J end lost 0 bases, and 13 bases lay between the germline ends. CDR3 length equals 16 residues. Germline CDR1 reads SNHLY; CDR2 reads FYNNEI. The CDR3 bases are TGTGCCAGCAAGCTTCAGGGCACCTCCTATAATTCACCCCTCCACTTT. It encodes CASKLQGTSYNSPLHF.

This chain uses TRBV5-6 with TRBJ1-1; D remains ambiguous. The CDR3 is made up of 12 amino acids. Trimming shortened V by 2 bases and J by 4 bases, and 6 bases separated the two germline ends. CDR1 is SGHDT and CDR2 is YYEEEE in the germline V gene. Here the CDR3 reads CASSLIPTEAFF. The CDR3 DNA reads as TGTGCCAGCAGCTTAATCCCCACTGAAGCTTTCTTT.

This chain connects TRBV20-1 to TRBJ1-5; no reliable D call. With 6 bases removed from V and 1 base from J, the gap between germline ends came to 7 bases. This CDR3 has 12 residues. Germline V lookup: CDR1 DFQATT, CDR2 SNEGSKA (reference sequence). CDR3 loop: CSAGLSNQPQHF. In nucleotides, the CDR3 is TGCAGTGCCGGTCTGAGCAATCAGCCCCAGCATTTT.

Here the CDR3 DNA reads TGTTTGGGTCAAGAGACCCAGTACTTC. This gives the protein CLGQETQYF. The chain links TRBV7-9 to TRBJ2-5; no firm D call. CDR1 and CDR2 from the germline V gene are SEHNR and FQNEAQ (reference sequence). This CDR3 is built from 9 residues.

The rearrangement joins TRBV19 to TRBJ2-1; D not certain. Germline-derived CDR1 and CDR2 are LNHDA and SQIVND (reference sequence). Trimming shortened V by 6 bases and J by 5 bases, and 14 bases separated the two germline ends. The CDR3 is made up of 14 amino acids. The CDR3 bases are TGTGCCAGTAGAGTGGGCCCTGGGGACAATGAGCAGTTCTTC. Protein: CASRVGPGDNEQFF.

CDR3 DNA: TGCGCCAGCAGCGTCGAGGGTTACACTGAAGCTTTCTTT. It yields the protein CASSVEGYTEAFF. This chain links TRBV5-1 with TRBJ1-1; no firm D call. V was shortened by 4 bases and J by 3 bases, with 10 bases between the two germline ends. Per the germline V gene, CDR1 is SGHRS and CDR2 is YFSETQ. This CDR3 contains 13 residues.

This clonotype was observed at least ten times. The chain uses TRBV24-1 and TRBJ1-5; D perhaps matches TRBD1 (5 bases). The V end lost 6 bases, the J end lost 6 bases, and 14 bases lay between the germline ends. The CDR3 has 14 amino acids. CDR1 and CDR2 (germline): KGHDR, SFDVKD. DNA for the CDR3: TGTGCCACCAGTCCAGGAGGGGAGGGTCAGCCCCAGCATTTT. Protein: CATSPGGEGQPQHF.

Ten or more counts support this clonotype. The J gene is TRBJ1-5, the V gene TRBV19, with D unclear. The CDR3 sequence is 13 residues long. From germline, CDR1 is LNHDA and CDR2 SQIVND (reference sequence). V was shortened by 7 bases and J by 7 bases, with 14 bases between the two germline ends. CDR3 in amino acids: CASTSGGGQPQHF. CDR3 sequence (DNA): TGTGCCAGTACCTCAGGCGGAGGCCAGCCCCAGCATTTT.

By sample share, this clonotype is medium-sized. The gene calls are TRBV5-4 and TRBJ2-7, with D perhaps matching TRBD1 (5 bases). This CDR3 comprises 15 residues. Trimming pared 1 base from V and 0 bases from J, leaving 11 bases between. Germline assignment: CDR1 SGHNT and CDR2 YYREEE (reference sequence). For the CDR3, the DNA is TGTGCCAGCAGCTTGAGGGGCCTACACTCCTACGAGCAGTACTTC. This encodes CASSLRGLHSYEQYF.

This clonotype has ten or more counts. CDR3 nucleotide sequence: TGCAGTGCTAGAGCATACAGGGAGGACAATCAGCCCCAGCATTTT. Protein sequence: CSARAYREDNQPQHF. The chain carries TRBV20-1 and TRBJ1-5; TRBD1 might be the D (6 bases). The germline V and J ends were trimmed by 1 base and 3 bases, with 13 bases remaining between them. The CDR3 runs to 15 residues. Per germline, CDR1 DFQATT and CDR2 SNEGSKA (reference sequence).

V is TRBV6-2 or TRBV6-3 and J is TRBJ2-1; TRBD2 might be the D (6 bases). Per the germline V gene, CDR1 is MNHEY and CDR2 is SVGEGT. The CDR3 spans 13 residues. Trimming left V 2 bases short and J 9 bases short, with 11 bases between. The CDR3 nucleotides read TGTGCCAGCAGTTACGCCGGGGGAGCTGAGCAGTTCTTC. This sequence encodes CASSYAGGAEQFF.

Many counts were recorded for this clonotype. V is TRBV2 and J is TRBJ2-5, with 14 bases fitting TRBD2. Germline lookup yields CDR1 SNHLY and CDR2 FYNNEI. The J segment lost 6 bases and the V segment lost 6 bases, leaving 9 bases of the junction unmatched. This CDR3 contains 16 residues. The CDR3 here is CASRGLAGDLKKTQYF. As DNA, the CDR3 is TGTGCCAGCAGGGGACTAGCGGGAGACCTCAAGAAGACCCAGTACTTC. Variable domain in full (rest from reference TRBV2 and TRBJ2-5): EPEVTQTPSHQVTQMGQEVILRCVPISNHLYFYWYRQILGQKVEFLVSFYNNEISEKSEIFDDQFSVERPDGSNFTLKIRSTKLEDSAMYFCASRGLAGDLKKTQYFGPGTRLLVL.

At least ten counts were recorded for this clonotype. V is TRBV7-8 and J is TRBJ1-5; 9 nucleotides match TRBD1. The CDR3 has 16 residues. V lost 3 bases and J lost 1; bases outside the gene matches: 4. The germline V gene has CDR1 SGHVS and CDR2 FQNEAQ. Here the CDR3 reads CASSLGQGMSNQPQHF. Written as DNA, the CDR3 is TGTGCCAGCAGCTTGGGACAGGGAATGAGCAATCAGCCCCAGCATTTT. Filled out from reference TRBV7-8 and TRBJ1-5, the complete variable domain reads GAGVSQSPRYKVAKRGQDVALRCDPISGHVSLFWYQQALGQGPEFLTYFQNEAQLDKSGLPSDRFFAERPEGSVSTLKIQRTQQEDSAVYLCASSLGQGMSNQPQHFGDGTRLSIL.

A word on this clonotype: Since a much larger clone is just one base distant, this may be a read error. The chain recombines TRBV30 with TRBJ1-2; maybe TRBD1 (6 bases). This CDR3 is 12 amino acids long. CDR1 GTSNPN and CDR2 SVGIG come from the germline V gene (reference sequence). The germline V and J ends were trimmed by 6 bases and 8 bases, with 16 bases remaining between them. CDR3 sequence (DNA): TGTGCCTGCAATGCCCGGGGGCCCGGCTACACCTTC. This sequence encodes CACNARGPGYTF.

This clonotype came up many times. The V call is TRBV12-3 or TRBV12-4, the J call TRBJ1-3; D ambiguous. Trimming removed 10 bases at V and 0 bases at J, with 13 bases between. The CDR3 covers 14 residues. The chain's CDR3 is CAIFGPSSGNTIYF. The CDR3 nucleotides are TGTGCCATTTTTGGGCCCAGCTCTGGAAACACCATATATTTT.

This clonotype was seen only a few times. The rearrangement links TRBV4-1 to TRBJ2-5; TRBD2 matches at 7 bases. Germline V gene data show CDR1 as MGHRA and CDR2 as YSYEKL. This CDR3 region has 16 residues. The J segment lost 3 bases and the V segment lost 1 base, leaving 8 bases of the junction unmatched. CDR3 region: CASSQASRGTKETQYF. CDR3 in DNA: TGCGCCAGCAGCCAAGCATCCCGGGGGACTAAAGAGACCCAGTACTTC.

This clonotype was recorded a few times. The V call is TRBV4-1, the J call TRBJ1-4; D gene unclear. V was trimmed by 0 bases and J by 11 bases, leaving 19 bases between them. The germline gives CDR1 MGHRA, CDR2 YSYEKL. The CDR3 totals 16 residues. CDR3 sequence reads: CASSQDQFPRLGKLFF. The DNA of the CDR3 is TGCGCCAGCAGCCAAGACCAGTTTCCCAGATTGGGGAAACTGTTTTTT.

This clonotype turned up a few times. The chain has TRBV4-1 and TRBJ2-2; D remains unclear. The CDR3 runs to 15 residues. CDR1 MGHRA and CDR2 YSYEKL come from the germline V gene. Trimming removed 0 bases at V and 1 base at J, with 6 bases between. For the CDR3, the DNA is TGCGCCAGCAGCCAAGATATGGTGAACACCGGGGAGCTGTTTTTT. Encoded protein: CASSQDMVNTGELFF.

The sample holds a few counts of this clonotype. This chain links TRBV7-2 with TRBJ2-5; possible D gene TRBD2, 6 bases. The CDR3 length is 13 residues. Germline V gene lookup returns CDR1 SGHTA and CDR2 FQGNSA. Trimming stripped 2 bases from V and 5 bases from J, with 9 bases between. In nucleotides, the CDR3 is TGTGCCAGCAGCTTATGGGGGAGGGAGACCCAGTACTTC. Translated, it gives CASSLWGRETQYF.

This clonotype was seen only a few times. The chain is built from TRBV12-3 or TRBV12-4 and TRBJ2-5; 7 bases match TRBD2. CDR3 size: 14 residues. J was trimmed by 4 bases and V by 4 bases; bases with no gene match: 6. In nucleotides, the CDR3 is TGTGCCAGCAGTTCCTGGGAGGGAGGAGAGACCCAGTACTTC. Amino acid sequence: CASSSWEGGETQYF.